Measured by frequency, the clone carrying this T cell receptor (beta chain) is medium-sized. As yet, its antigen is unknown. The authors made the TRB cDNA libraries by 5' RACE using UMI labels. TCRdb derives one entry per CDR3 protein from the 5' RACE reads, leaving out DNA. Its clone listing holds roughly 93,000 distinct CDR3 sequences. Germline V gives CDR1 SGHTA, CDR2 FQGTGA. There are 15 residues in the CDR3. The data are from a study of CXCR3-negative and CXCR3-positive naive CD8 T cells. Findings and limits, study-wide: More hydrophobic TRB CDR3s occurred in CXCR3-positive than in CXCR3-negative naive cells.

The V and J genes are TRBV7-3 and TRBJ2-1; the TCRdb D gene call, TRBD2, has no DNA to confirm it. The source is a human donor in good health. Some clones in this sample may be carry-over from other donors' samples. Sequencing used naive CXCR3+ CD8+ T cells from blood. As to subset: CD45RO-CCR7+CD27+CD95- naive CD8+ T cells expressing CXCR3 (TNR3+). CDR3 amino acids: CASSPSWQSYNEQFF.